The 5 T cell receptor beta chains listed next were all sequenced from one sample in a study of CD8 T cells in ankylosing spondylitis. Using its own MiXCR run on the 5' RACE reads, TCRdb lists one record per CDR3 protein. The top ten clones hold 2.5% to 3.5% of a sample with 100,000 to 150,000 distinct CDR3 sequences, around 9% of them seen once. Sequencing was carried out using blood, either unsorted or a sorted T cell fraction (not recorded which). The source of these receptors is a male donor with ankylosing spondylitis or in good health (not recorded which).

This clonotype was seen at least ten times. The rearrangement links TRBV5-1 to TRBJ2-1, with 10 nucleotides matching TRBD1. The germline gives CDR1 SGHRS, CDR2 YFSETQ. With 3 bases clipped from V and 6 bases from J, the junction kept 9 bases outside the gene matches. CDR3 length: 16 amino acids. CDR3 bases: TGCGCCAGCAGCTCCAGTCCCGGGACAGGGGTCAATGAGCAGTTCTTC. Residues: CASSSSPGTGVNEQFF.

J is TRBJ2-6 and V is TRBV25-1; D is possibly TRBD2 (5 bases). The CDR3 is 17 amino acids. Germline-derived CDR1 and CDR2 are MGHDK and SYGVNS. V lost 0 bases to trimming and J lost 0 bases, with 9 bases between them. For the CDR3, the DNA is TGTGCCAGCAGTGAATATCGGGGAATCTCTGGGGCCAACGTCCTGACTTTC. Residues: CASSEYRGISGANVLTF.

This clonotype was detected many times. This chain links TRBV18 with TRBJ2-1; 11 bases line up with TRBD1. CDR1 and CDR2 (germline): KGHSH, LQKENI. The CDR3 consists of 14 residues. The junction had 4 bases not matched to a gene; V was cut back by 6 bases and J by 6 bases. CDR3 region: CASSPGTGGNEQFF. CDR3 coding DNA: TGTGCCAGCTCGCCCGGGACAGGGGGCAATGAGCAGTTCTTC.

This clonotype was detected ten times or more. The genes are TRBV7-2 and TRBJ1-6; 11 nucleotides match TRBD1. The V gene end was trimmed by 5 bases and the J gene end by 2 bases; junction bases not matched to a gene: 2. The CDR3 runs to 16 residues. Germline V CDR1 and CDR2: SGHTA, FQGNSA. The CDR3 loop is CASSRTGGAYNSPLHF. In DNA form, the CDR3 reads TGTGCCAGCAGCAGGACAGGGGGCGCCTATAATTCACCCCTCCACTTT.

This clonotype came up many times. V usage is TRBV20-1 and J usage is TRBJ2-5; D perhaps matches TRBD2 (6 bases). V was clipped by 6 bases and J by 5 bases, with 16 bases between them. This CDR3 is 13 amino acids long. Germline assignment: CDR1 DFQATT and CDR2 SNEGSKA (reference sequence). The CDR3 region has the DNA TGCAGTGCGGGGCGGACTAATGTGGAGACCCAGTACTTC. Residues: CSAGRTNVETQYF.